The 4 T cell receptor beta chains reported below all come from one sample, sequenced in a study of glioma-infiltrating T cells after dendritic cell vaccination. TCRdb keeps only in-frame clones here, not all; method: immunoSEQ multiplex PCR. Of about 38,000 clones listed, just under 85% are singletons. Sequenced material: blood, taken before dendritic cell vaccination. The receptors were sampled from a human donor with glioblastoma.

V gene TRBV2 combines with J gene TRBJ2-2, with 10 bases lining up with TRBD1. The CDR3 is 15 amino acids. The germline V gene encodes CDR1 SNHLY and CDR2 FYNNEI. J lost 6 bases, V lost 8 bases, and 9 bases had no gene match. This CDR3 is CASGPGTGAPGELFF. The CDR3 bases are TGTGCCAGCGGTCCCGGGACAGGGGCCCCCGGGGAGCTGTTTTTT.

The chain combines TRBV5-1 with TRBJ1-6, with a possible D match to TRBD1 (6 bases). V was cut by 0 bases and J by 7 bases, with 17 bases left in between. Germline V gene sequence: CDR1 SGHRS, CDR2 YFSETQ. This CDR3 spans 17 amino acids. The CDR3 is CASSLGPGAAGNSPLHF. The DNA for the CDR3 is TGCGCCAGCAGCTTGGGCCCAGGGGCAGCGGGGAATTCACCCCTCCACTTT.

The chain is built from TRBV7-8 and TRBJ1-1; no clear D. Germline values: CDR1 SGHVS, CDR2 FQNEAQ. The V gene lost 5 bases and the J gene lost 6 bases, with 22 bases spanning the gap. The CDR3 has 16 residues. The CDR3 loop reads CASSEKRLWEGAEAFF. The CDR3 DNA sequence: TGTGCCAGCAGCGAAAAACGACTCTGGGAGGGAGCTGAAGCTTTCTTT.

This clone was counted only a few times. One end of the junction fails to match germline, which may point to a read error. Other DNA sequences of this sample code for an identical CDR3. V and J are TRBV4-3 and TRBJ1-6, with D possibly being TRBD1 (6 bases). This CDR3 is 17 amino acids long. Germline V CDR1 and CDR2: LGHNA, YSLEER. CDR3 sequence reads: CASSQDRTASFNSPLHF. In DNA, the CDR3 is TGCGCCAGCAGCCAAGATCGGACAGCCAGCTTTAATTCCCCCCTCCACTTT.